This TCR beta chain was identified in a study of cytomegalovirus exposure and HLA in healthy donors listed by TCRdb under 2017. Regarding the study in general: In an earlier analysis of 450 to 750 of the donors, 276 Gb of sequence data and roughly 100 million unique TCR beta sequences from about 180 million T cells were reported. An early release that covered roughly 600 HLA-typed donors contained around 300 gigabases of sequencing data and tens of millions of unique TCR sequences. The genetic ancestry cluster associated with self-reported Caucasian donors included about 84% of the roughly 400 genotyped donors. The study aimed to test whether cataloging public T cell receptors could reveal signatures of past pathogen exposure. The study profiled the T cell repertoires of around 700 subjects by immunosequencing and related them to cytomegalovirus serostatus. In addition to the first cohort of roughly 670 subjects, a separate validation cohort of 120 different subjects was used. To predict cytomegalovirus infection status, the study combined high-throughput TCR immunosequencing, statistical association of individual TCRs with disease status, and machine learning. A later analysis re-analyzed previously published TCR beta repertoires from roughly 630 donors and added high-resolution HLA genotyping to study TCR occurrence patterns. The later analysis used no new phenotypic data to find candidate immune exposures, relying instead on TCR beta sequences and their occurrence across donors. In an earlier analysis of about 590 of the donors, high-throughput TCR beta sequencing was used to judge whether each TCR beta V gene segment behaved as functional or pseudogenic. Donor age, sex, ethnicity and CMV serostatus were compiled alongside the repertoire data. A later genetic analysis took genome-wide SNP genotypes for about 65% of the 666 donors and used that subset as a discovery cohort. All discovery cohort repertoires had been generated using a single sequencing platform. Class I and class II HLA loci were covered by the typing at four-digit resolution. Typing coverage varied by locus: roughly 629-640 donors for A, B, C, DRB1 and DQB1; 522 for DQA1; over 600 for DPA1; roughly 470 for DPB1. Because of strong linkage in the cohort, roughly 5 DR-DQ haplotypes were treated as single units for association and clustering. On average, around 200,000 unique TCR beta nucleotide sequences were sequenced per donor among 398 genotyped donors of the cohort, with 15% to 20% of those sequences being non-productive. Beyond this particular receptor, the publication reports: The cohort was sequenced for TCR beta chains only, and without alpha or paired-chain data the features that could be detected were limited. Broadly in line with IMGT annotations, most TCR beta V segments showed up in productive rearrangements about 87% or about 30% of the time in an earlier analysis of under 700 of the donors. Some IMGT-functional V segments, including TRBV6-2 and TRBV6-3, could not be distinguished by the 87-base-pair reads and were therefore excluded. A later genetic analysis reported fewer N-insertions in productive TCRs among donors in an Asian-associated ancestry cluster than the roughly 700-donor mean. Most CMV-associated TCR beta chains appeared to be HLA-restricted in a later analysis, and the HLA associations seemed to be driven largely by CMV exposure. A later analysis associated about 17,000 TCR beta sequences with specific HLA alleles at a false discovery rate of 0.05. While some public TCRs were present in many individuals, most TCR sequences turned up only very rarely across donors. According to a later analysis, parvovirus B19, influenza, CMV and Epstein-Barr virus appeared linked to several top co-occurrence clusters. The sequencing pipeline was judged likely to have produced a cluster of highly shared sequence variants as a technical artifact. Presence/absence analyses assumed roughly uniform sequencing depth across donors, an assumption that may not hold. Linkage disequilibrium might explain the correlated functional status among segregating V segments, but an unknown experimental factor could not be excluded. Because HLA typing was unavailable for some donors at each locus, only the typed subset was used in association tests. According to the authors, the approach could potentially be generalized to other disease states and immunological phenotypes. Because counts were too low, some 16 rarely observed V segments, including chromosome 9 orphons, were excluded from the earlier analysis of 587 of the donors. Immune exposure information for the cohort was limited to CMV serostatus. A further reported finding was that TCR beta sequences accurately predicted the HLA-A and HLA-B alleles for most subjects in the first cohort. A later genetic analysis associated a missense DCLRE1C variant with V-gene and J-gene trimming of TCR beta chains, and an independent cohort replicated the association. In both the original and validation cohorts, the classifier was reported to diagnose cytomegalovirus status with high specificity and sensitivity. A later analysis found that TCR association rates varied across HLA loci, with DRB1 alleles showing the most associated TCRs and HLA-C alleles the fewest. A total of fewer than 200 TCR beta chains were listed by the study as associated with cytomegalovirus. In a later analysis, HLA-associated TCR beta chains showed more clonal expansion and lower generation probabilities than non-associated chains that were equally common. In vitro tests confirmed that a few of the cytomegalovirus-associated TCR beta chains recognize cytomegalovirus antigens. When HLA alleles, especially DR and DQ, strongly co-occurred, attributing TCR associations to individual alleles was difficult.

For this chain, trimming is 4 bases at the V end and 8 bases at the J end, and the number of junction bases without a gene match is 12. The germline V gene supplies CDR1 SGHTA and CDR2 FQGTGA. The CDR3 measures 15 amino acids from cysteine to phenylalanine. Only CDR3 DNA remains: 45 bases, in frame from the first base. The cohort consisted of 666 healthy bone marrow donors. At the time of sampling, all cohort members were nominally healthy, though unrecorded immune exposures were likely present. The donor was CMV seronegative and was included in the group of several hundred seronegative cohort members. Every donor gave a peripheral blood sample, and the peripheral blood mononuclear cells from that sample were used for TCR beta sequencing. The Qiagen DNeasy Blood Extraction Kit was used to extract genomic DNA from the blood cell samples. As concerns this clone: It lacks a known antigen.

Libraries were constructed by the immunoSEQ multiplex PCR assay. For the multiplex PCR, a mixture combining 60 forward primers for TCR Vbeta segments and 13 reverse primers for TCR Jbeta segments was used. Amplification of the CDR3 region of rearranged TCR beta genes was performed with a multiplex PCR assay on genomic DNA. The amplified TCR beta libraries were sequenced on the Illumina HiSeq System as 87-base-pair reads. The original pipeline was this. In a later analysis, roughly 80 million unique TCR beta chains were counted across the 650 to 750 repertoires, and approximately 11 million of these chains were shared by at least two donors. Raw reads were error-corrected and collapsed into unique sequences by a nearest-neighbor algorithm in which closely related sequences were merged to remove PCR and sequencing errors. Alignment of CDR3 sequences to IMGT reference sequences was used to assign V, D and J gene segments. For a sequence to be retained, at least a six-nucleotide match to both a V gene segment and a J gene segment was required. Rearrangements were classified as productive when the CDR3 lacked stop codons and remained in frame with V and J, and all other rearrangements were classified as non-productive. CDR3 was defined according to IMGT convention as the region running from the second conserved V-encoded cysteine to the conserved J-encoded phenylalanine. Sequences without an unambiguous match to a single V gene segment were excluded from the earlier analysis of almost 600 of the donors. In an earlier analysis of approximately 560 of the donors, a V segment was called functional when productive rearrangements were above 56.7%, and segregating when the standard deviation between donors exceeded 5%. To diagnose cytomegalovirus status from the catalog of TCR beta chain sequences, a statistical classification framework was built. In a later analysis, V and J genes were assigned by comparing TCR nucleotide sequences against IMGT/GENE-DB human TR gene sequences. Using the TCRdist pipeline, a later analysis assigned CDR3 sequences along with most-parsimonious VDJ recombination scenarios. In a later analysis, every TCR beta chain was defined by the combination of its CDR3 amino acid sequence and its V-gene family, and reads without a unique V-gene family were dropped. In a later analysis, 450 to 600 highly shared, low-generation-probability nucleotide sequences were removed to address suspected cross-contamination and a sequencing artifact. In a later analysis, a clonal expansion index for each public chain was calculated from normalized within-repertoire ranks of inferred template counts. A later analysis computed generation probabilities with a VDJ recombination model fitted to out-of-frame rearrangements, and checked the results against IGoR. A later analysis scored TCR-TCR, TCR-HLA and TCR-CMV co-occurrence with hypergeometric tests, applying a repertoire-size bias correction to TCR pairs. In a later analysis, false discovery rates were estimated by permuting HLA or CMV assignments 20 times. In a later analysis, co-occurring TCRs were grouped using DBSCAN, with TCRdist sequence similarity added in when clustering inside HLA-allele-positive subsets. Co-occurrence clustering excluded repertoires with fewer than 30,000 or more than 120,000 public chains, plus five with anomalous nucleotide sharing. What TCRdb holds here is the immuneACCESS table cut down to in-frame rearrangements. Part of the clones is not present; checked against another copy, under half of the missing clones reflect an unresolved V gene, and the others are unexplained. V and J calls plus clone size are reproduced from that table; the DNA served to infer D and trimming. The sample table records roughly 64,000 clones. The top ten clonotypes cover less than 4.5% of the sample.

This receptor was taken from a woman under 30 in good health and CMV-seronegative. The material sequenced was PBMCs. The sequence joins TRBV7-3 to TRBJ1-2; the junction holds 8 bases that match TRBD1. The CDR3: CASSSDPQGARGYTF. The DNA reads as follows: TGTGCCAGCAGCTCAGATCCCCAGGGGGCCCGCGGCTACACCTTC.